The sequence of this T cell receptor (beta chain) was determined in a study of blood T cell repertoires in COVID-19 (dated by TCRdb to about 2020). Background for the entire study: Samples covering the acute and convalescent phases of COVID-19 were provided by collaborators in the United States, Italy and Spain. Samples were obtained from the ongoing ImmuneRACE study (first 160 participants) and from approximately 1,200 subjects provided by 6 global collaborators. The dataset comprised deeply sampled blood TCRbeta repertoires from subjects exposed to, actively infected with, or recovered from COVID-19. The material from the prospective study consisted of cDNA or gDNA derived from T cells, B-cell-depleted T cells, or PBMCs. Where available, HLA class I and class II types were obtained from metadata supplied by the sample provider rather than from assay-based typing. Nearly every sample came with metadata listing a de-identified subject ID, COVID-19 status, age in years and sex. The repertoires were released in a freely available public database intended as a resource for research on the immune response to SARS-CoV-2.

TCRbeta CDR3 regions were amplified from genomic DNA by means of the immunoSEQ Assay, a bias-controlled multiplex PCR. In the authors' own workflow: The number of nucleated cells in each sample was estimated by amplification of reference gene primers within the assay. To quantify the absolute abundance of each unique TCRbeta CDR3 rearrangement, sequence reads were collapsed and filtered. Productive Simpson clonality was computed per sample as the square root of Simpson's diversity index over productive rearrangements. TCRdb provides this immuneACCESS table in a form limited to in-frame rearrangements. Some clones are lacking; in checked studies, under half of them reflect an unresolved V gene, and why the rest are absent is not known. V and J calls and clone size are those listed in that table; D and trimming were worked out from the DNA. Counted in this sample were some 350,000 clones; about 88% of them appeared once. The ten largest make up 7.3% of the sample.

To note about this clone: The antigen it recognizes is unknown. Nothing much larger sits one base from this clone, and base qualities are not available.

Ends trimmed: V by 8 bases, J by 4 bases; bases unmatched to a gene: 8. From a lookup of the germline V gene, CDR1 and CDR2 are MRHNA and SNTAGT. The CDR3, from cysteine to phenylalanine, totals 15 residues. The read is trimmed to its CDR3 DNA, 45 bases read in frame from base 1. At one collaborating source in Seattle, patients were enrolled during active infection and were followed longitudinally through the course of disease. Each collaborating institution followed its own protocols to collect whole blood in K2EDTA tubes. For TCRbeta analysis, collaborator samples were shipped as frozen whole blood, as isolated PBMCs, or as DNA extracted from either sample type. The paper's findings and limits, for the study overall: Clinical and demographic metadata were provided uncurated, with the amount varying by source and participant.

The receptor chain draws on TRBV6-4 and TRBJ2-2; 9 central bases correspond to TRBD2. Sequencing was done on a sample of peripheral blood. This receptor was taken from a woman aged 70-85 years with COVID-19, enrolled during active disease. The DNA is as follows: TGTGCCAGCCCGATGAGCGGGGGGCCCACCGGGGAGCTGTTTTTT. This is translated as CASPMSGGPTGELFF.